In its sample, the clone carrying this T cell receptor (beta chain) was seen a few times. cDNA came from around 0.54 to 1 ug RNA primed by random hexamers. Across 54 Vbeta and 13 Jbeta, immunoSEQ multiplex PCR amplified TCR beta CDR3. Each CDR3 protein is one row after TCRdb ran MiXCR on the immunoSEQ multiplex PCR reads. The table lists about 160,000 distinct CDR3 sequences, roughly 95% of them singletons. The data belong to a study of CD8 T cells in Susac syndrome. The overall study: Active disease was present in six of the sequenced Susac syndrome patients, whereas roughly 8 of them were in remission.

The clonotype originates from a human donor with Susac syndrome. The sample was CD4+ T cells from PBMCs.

This CDR3 is CASSSGLAGPYNEQFF. Here the CDR3 DNA reads TGTGCCAGCAGTTCGGGACTAGCGGGTCCCTACAATGAGCAGTTCTTC. This chain uses TRBV27 with TRBJ2-1, with TRBD2 identical over 12 bases. Germline-derived CDR1 and CDR2 are MNHEY and SMNVEV (reference sequence). The CDR3 is 16 residues long. V shed 4 bases, J shed 2 bases, and the junction held 3 bases outside the gene matches.